These T cell receptor beta chains were read from a single sample in a study of cytomegalovirus exposure and HLA in healthy donors. Repertoires were generated with immunoSEQ multiplex PCR, while TCRdb's copy carries only in-frame clones and drops some. The sample has roughly 170,000 clones, just over 75% seen once. Sequencing was done on a sample of PBMCs. The source of these receptors is a woman between 25 and 40 years old in good health and CMV-seropositive. CDR3s include the opening cysteine and the closing phenylalanine or tryptophan. The order of the fields is CDR3 length, clone size, J gene, V gene, D gene, CDR3 protein, CDR3 DNA. The D gene is left open where the match is weak. Size tells how often a clone was seen (once, few, many) or the class of an expanded clone, and some rows leave it out.

16,.,TRBJ2-1,TRBV9,.,CASSVAPGVVLNEQFF,TGTGCCAGCAGCGTAGCCCCCGGGGTCGTCCTAAATGAGCAGTTCTTC
15,.,TRBJ2-1,TRBV9,.,CASSVAGTPFDEQFF,TGTGCCAGCAGCGTAGCCGGGACTCCCTTCGATGAGCAGTTCTTC
17,few,TRBJ2-3,TRBV28,TRBD2,CASSPLSLAGVGDTQYF,TGTGCCAGCAGCCCCCTCTCTCTAGCGGGAGTTGGAGATACGCAGTATTTT
13,.,TRBJ2-1,TRBV2,TRBD2,CASGLAVYNEQFF,TGTGCCTCCGGACTAGCGGTTTACAATGAGCAGTTCTTC
13,.,TRBJ1-1,TRBV6-5,.,CASSQPRRTEAFF,TGTGCCAGCAGTCAGCCCAGGAGGACTGAAGCTTTCTTT
14,.,TRBJ1-5,TRBV30,.,CAWSRREVNQPQHF,TGTGCCTGGAGTCGAAGGGAGGTGAATCAGCCCCAGCATTTT
11,.,TRBJ2-2,TRBV10-3,.,CASEGRGELFF,TGTGCCAGCGAGGGTCGCGGGGAGCTGTTTTTT
13,.,TRBJ2-2,TRBV4-3,.,CASSQDLPGELFF,TGCGCCAGCAGCCAAGATCTTCCCGGGGAGCTGTTTTTT
14,.,TRBJ1-5,TRBV28,.,CASSPDRYWTPQHF,TGTGCCAGCAGCCCTGACAGGTACTGGACGCCCCAGCATTTT
16,.,TRBJ2-1,TRBV5-4,.,CASSLGSASSYNEQFF,TGTGCCAGCAGCTTGGGCTCCGCGAGCTCCTACAATGAGCAGTTCTTC
14,.,TRBJ2-3,TRBV6-1,TRBD1,CASRETGIPDTQYF,TGTGCCAGCAGGGAGACAGGGATCCCAGATACGCAGTATTTT
16,.,TRBJ2-1,TRBV11-3,TRBD2,CASSLGLAGGRDEQFF,TGTGCCAGCAGCTTAGGACTAGCGGGAGGGAGGGATGAGCAGTTCTTC
14,.,TRBJ1-1,TRBV11-3,.,CASSLPRGGAEAFF,TGTGCCAGCAGCTTACCCCGGGGAGGGGCTGAAGCTTTCTTT
15,.,TRBJ2-2,TRBV7-9,.,CASSLLAPAFGELFF,TGTGCCAGCAGCTTACTAGCCCCGGCCTTCGGGGAGCTGTTTTTT
18,.,TRBJ1-3,TRBV6-1,TRBD1,CASSDRQGLIGRRNTIYF,TGTGCCAGCAGTGACCGACAGGGGTTAATCGGTAGACGAAACACCATATATTTT
13,.,TRBJ1-2,TRBV6-6,.,CASSQTDYYGYTF,TGTGCCAGCAGTCAAACAGATTACTATGGCTACACCTTC
16,.,TRBJ2-7,TRBV5-4,TRBD2,CASSPSSGAETSEQYF,TGTGCCAGCAGCCCAAGTAGCGGGGCGGAAACCAGCGAGCAGTACTTC
14,.,TRBJ1-1,TRBV5-1,.,CASSLAGQLGEAFF,TGCGCCAGCAGCTTGGCCGGACAGTTGGGTGAAGCTTTCTTT
16,.,TRBJ1-4,TRBV5-1,TRBD1,CASSRGDSSGNEKLFF,TGCGCCAGCAGCAGGGGGGACAGCTCGGGTAATGAAAAACTGTTTTTT
12,.,TRBJ2-1,TRBV9,TRBD2,CASSGGLGVQFF,TGTGCCAGCAGCGGAGGACTAGGTGTGCAGTTCTTC
14,.,TRBJ1-1,TRBV6-6,TRBD1,CASSAGRDRAEAFF,TGTGCCAGCAGTGCGGGGCGGGACAGGGCTGAAGCTTTCTTT
16,.,TRBJ2-3,TRBV5-1,TRBD2,CASSFQASGSTDTQYF,TGCGCCAGCAGCTTCCAGGCTAGCGGTTCCACAGATACGCAGTATTTT
14,.,TRBJ1-4,TRBV6-5,.,CASRGLAASEKLFF,TGTGCCAGCAGGGGCCTCGCCGCTTCGGAAAAACTGTTTTTT
11,.,TRBJ2-1,TRBV2,.,CASQGYNEQFF,TGTGCCAGCCAGGGGTACAATGAGCAGTTCTTC
13,.,TRBJ1-4,TRBV19,TRBD1,CASKEGAGEKLFF,TGTGCCAGTAAGGAGGGGGCGGGTGAAAAACTGTTTTTT
15,few,TRBJ2-3,TRBV5-1,.,CASSTGLPSTDTQYF,TGCGCCAGCAGCACGGGACTTCCCAGCACAGATACGCAGTATTTT
12,.,TRBJ1-4,TRBV30,.,CAWSVPREKLFF,TGTGCCTGGAGTGTACCTAGGGAAAAACTGTTTTTT
16,.,TRBJ2-4,TRBV10-3,.,CAISQGTGSAKNIQYF,TGTGCCATCAGCCAGGGCACAGGGTCAGCCAAAAACATTCAGTACTTC
16,once,TRBJ2-1,TRBV4-3,.,CASSQDPGEGHNEQFF,TGCGCCAGCAGCCAAGACCCGGGAGAGGGCCACAATGAGCAGTTCTTC
14,.,TRBJ1-5,TRBV10-3,TRBD1,CAISERTGNQPQHF,TGTGCCATCAGTGAGCGGACAGGGAATCAGCCCCAGCATTTT
15,.,TRBJ2-3,TRBV5-1,.,CASSLAAGVTDTQYF,TGCGCCAGCAGCTTGGCGGCAGGGGTTACAGATACGCAGTATTTT
16,.,TRBJ2-1,TRBV4-3,TRBD2,CASSQGVAGVNNEQFF,TGCGCCAGCAGCCAAGGGGTAGCGGGCGTAAACAATGAGCAGTTCTTC
16,.,TRBJ2-7,TRBV11-3,TRBD2,CASSQLGLASSYEQYF,TGTGCCAGCAGCCAATTGGGACTAGCGAGCTCCTACGAGCAGTACTTC
18,.,TRBJ2-5,TRBV11-2,TRBD1,CASSLAGRGLRGQETQYF,TGTGCCAGCAGCTTAGCGGGCAGGGGGCTGAGGGGGCAAGAGACCCAGTACTTC
13,.,TRBJ1-2,TRBV7-2,.,CASSNDMRAGYTF,TGTGCCAGCAGTAATGACATGAGAGCTGGCTACACCTTC
14,.,TRBJ2-7,TRBV13,TRBD2,CASSFPSGRDEQYF,TGTGCCAGCAGCTTCCCTAGCGGGAGGGACGAGCAGTACTTC
14,few,TRBJ1-1,TRBV19,.,CATNSAQGRTEAFF,TGTGCCACCAACAGTGCCCAGGGTCGCACTGAAGCTTTCTTT
15,few,TRBJ2-7,TRBV10-3,TRBD2,CAISEAGGRSYEQYF,TGTGCCATCAGTGAGGCGGGAGGGAGATCCTACGAGCAGTACTTC
15,.,TRBJ2-3,TRBV19,TRBD1,CASSRLQGGADTQYF,TGTGCCAGTAGCAGGCTACAGGGGGGTGCAGATACGCAGTATTTT
15,.,TRBJ1-5,TRBV5-1,.,CASSPTGTGNQPQHF,TGCGCCAGCAGCCCTACAGGGACGGGCAATCAGCCCCAGCATTTT
15,.,TRBJ1-5,TRBV28,.,CASSLRGISNQPQHF,TGTGCCAGCAGTTTGCGGGGTATTAGCAATCAGCCCCAGCATTTT
15,.,TRBJ2-3,TRBV19,TRBD2,CASSITSGSQDTQYF,TGTGCCAGTAGTATAACTAGCGGGAGTCAAGATACGCAGTATTTT
14,once,TRBJ1-2,TRBV5-4,TRBD1,CASSLKQGHYGYTF,TGTGCCAGCAGCCTGAAACAGGGGCACTATGGCTACACCTTC
15,.,TRBJ1-1,TRBV18,TRBD1,CASSPLTGRRSEAFF,TGTGCCAGCTCACCACTGACAGGGAGGAGGAGTGAAGCTTTCTTT
14,.,TRBJ2-7,TRBV28,.,CASSPQTDSYEQYF,TGTGCCAGCAGTCCTCAGACAGACTCCTACGAGCAGTACTTC
14,once,TRBJ2-7,TRBV7-2,.,CASSIQGGSYEQYF,TGTGCCAGCAGCATACAAGGGGGCTCCTACGAGCAGTACTTC
15,.,TRBJ1-6,TRBV13,.,CASSFNGQSRSPLHF,TGTGCCAGCAGCTTTAATGGACAGTCGCGATCACCCCTCCACTTT
18,.,TRBJ1-5,TRBV2,TRBD1,CASSPIGTGEGTSQPQHF,TGTGCCAGCAGTCCAATAGGGACAGGGGAGGGGACATCTCAGCCCCAGCATTTT
19,once,TRBJ2-7,TRBV5-6,TRBD2,CASSQGGGLAREGSYEQYF,TGTGCCAGCAGCCAAGGGGGTGGACTAGCGAGAGAGGGCTCCTACGAGCAGTACTTC
12,.,TRBJ2-5,TRBV19,.,CASSTYQETQYF,TGTGCCAGTAGTACCTACCAAGAGACCCAGTACTTC
14,.,TRBJ1-1,TRBV6-5,TRBD1,CASINRQGETEAFF,TGTGCCAGCATCAACCGACAGGGAGAAACTGAAGCTTTCTTT
15,once,TRBJ2-2,TRBV11-2,.,CASSYGPDPYGELFF,TGTGCCAGCAGCTATGGGCCAGACCCCTACGGGGAGCTGTTTTTT
15,.,TRBJ2-3,TRBV11-2,.,CASSFSGVNTDTQYF,TGTGCCAGCAGCTTTTCAGGGGTGAACACAGATACGCAGTATTTT
14,.,TRBJ1-1,TRBV7-2,.,CASSPRLLGSEAFF,TGTGCCAGCAGCCCAAGACTTCTCGGGTCTGAAGCTTTCTTT
13,.,TRBJ1-2,TRBV11-2,TRBD1,CASSFTGAEGYTF,TGTGCCAGCAGCTTCACAGGGGCAGAAGGCTACACCTTC
17,.,TRBJ2-1,TRBV5-6,TRBD1,CASSLGGRGRKDNEQFF,TGTGCCAGCAGCTTGGGGGGCAGGGGGCGCAAAGACAATGAGCAGTTCTTC
14,.,TRBJ2-2,TRBV7-3,TRBD1,CASSLDRGSGELFF,TGTGCCAGCAGCCTAGACAGGGGATCCGGGGAGCTGTTTTTT